This T cell receptor beta chain was recorded in a study of blood T cell repertoires in COVID-19. In the study's own analysis: Estimation of nucleated cell counts relied on the amplification of reference gene primers. Sequencing used immunoSEQ multiplex PCR; TCRdb keeps in-frame clones, though not all of them. The V and J calls and clone size were taken over from that table, and D and trimming were inferred from the DNA. The repertoire consists of approximately 100,000 clones, with about 86% occurring once and the leading ten covering roughly 2.7%. The trim removed 4 bases at V and 2 bases at J, leaving 6 bases unmatched. The CDR3 covers 15 residues. CDR1 and CDR2 from the germline V gene are GTSNPN and SVGIG (reference sequence).

The chain joins TRBV30 to TRBJ2-1, with 9 positions matching TRBD2. The clonotype comes from a woman aged 45-65 years who had recovered from COVID-19. The specimen sequenced was PBMCs or T cells enriched from blood (not recorded which). The CDR3 spells CAWTQAGGPYNEQFF. In DNA form, the CDR3 reads TGTGCCTGGACACAAGCGGGAGGTCCCTACAATGAGCAGTTCTTC.